This is a list of T cell receptor beta chains from one sample in a study of T-cell memory formation after mild COVID-19. TCRdb ran MiXCR on the 5' RACE reads and lists one entry per CDR3 protein. Of around 200,000 distinct CDR3 sequences listed, more than 25% are singletons. Sample: PBMCs or a T cell subset sorted from them (not recorded which). These receptors originate from an adult woman who had mild COVID-19 (a few samples of this study predate the infection). Cell type and time point are not known. Both conserved end residues are part of each CDR3. The D gene is left open where the match is weak. Expanded clones get a size class; other rows say once, few or many, or leave the size out.

size: NA; V: TRBV15; D: TRBD1; J: TRBJ2-2; CDR3: CATSTDRGNTGELFF; DNA: TGTGCCACCAGCACTGACAGGGGGAACACCGGGGAGCTGTTTTTT
size: few; V: TRBV12-3/TRBV12-4; D: NA; J: TRBJ2-7; CDR3: CASSPHGRRVHSYEQYF; DNA: TGTGCCAGCAGTCCACACGGTCGCCGGGTGCACTCCTACGAGCAGTACTTC
size: few; V: TRBV24-1; D: NA; J: TRBJ1-2; CDR3: CATRDLAGLSDGYTF; DNA: TGTGCCACCAGGGACTTGGCGGGGCTATCCGATGGCTACACCTTC
size: few; V: TRBV2; D: NA; J: TRBJ1-6; CDR3: CASSEGWGRTNSPLHF; DNA: TGTGCCAGCAGTGAAGGGTGGGGCAGAACAAATTCACCCCTCCACTTT
size: NA; V: TRBV7-9; D: TRBD2; J: TRBJ2-7; CDR3: CASRTSGSLSYEQYF; DNA: TGTGCCAGCAGGACTAGCGGGAGTCTTTCCTACGAGCAGTACTTC
size: NA; V: TRBV7-3; D: TRBD1; J: TRBJ1-2; CDR3: CASSPTGGFGYTF; DNA: TGTGCCAGCAGCCCGACAGGGGGGTTTGGCTACACCTTC
size: NA; V: TRBV6-6; D: NA; J: TRBJ2-6; CDR3: CASRNPGPTLSGANVLTF; DNA: TGTGCCAGCAGAAACCCAGGGCCGACCCTCTCTGGGGCCAACGTCCTGACTTTC
size: few; V: TRBV5-1; D: NA; J: TRBJ2-7; CDR3: CASRTGLTAYEQYF; DNA: TGCGCCAGCAGGACGGGACTCACGGCCTACGAGCAGTACTTC
size: once; V: TRBV7-9; D: NA; J: TRBJ1-2; CDR3: CASSLVPTDNYGYTF; DNA: TGTGCCAGCAGCTTAGTTCCCACCGATAACTATGGCTACACCTTC
size: few; V: TRBV9; D: NA; J: TRBJ2-5; CDR3: CASSVGSSEWETQYF; DNA: TGTGCCAGCAGCGTAGGGTCTAGCGAATGGGAGACCCAGTACTTC
size: NA; V: TRBV20-1; D: TRBD2; J: TRBJ2-7; CDR3: CSARTSGGYYEQYF; DNA: TGCAGTGCGCGAACTAGCGGGGGATACTACGAGCAGTACTTC
size: NA; V: TRBV12-3/TRBV12-4; D: TRBD1; J: TRBJ2-7; CDR3: CASSLAGDRGLEDEQYF; DNA: TGTGCCAGCAGTTTAGCTGGGGACAGGGGCCTCGAGGACGAGCAGTACTTC
size: many; V: TRBV7-2; D: NA; J: TRBJ1-1; CDR3: CASSFSGFSTEAFF; DNA: TGTGCCAGCAGCTTTTCGGGGTTTAGCACTGAAGCTTTCTTT
size: few; V: TRBV12-3/TRBV12-4; D: NA; J: TRBJ1-5; CDR3: CASSLRGLDQPQHF; DNA: TGTGCCAGCAGTTTACGGGGGCTCGATCAGCCCCAGCATTTT
size: NA; V: TRBV12-3/TRBV12-4; D: TRBD1; J: TRBJ1-2; CDR3: CASSQGGQGSYGYTF; DNA: TGTGCCAGCAGCCAAGGCGGACAGGGGAGCTATGGCTACACCTTC
size: NA; V: TRBV20-1; D: NA; J: TRBJ2-3; CDR3: CSATRADTQYF; DNA: TGCAGTGCTACTAGAGCAGATACGCAGTATTTT
size: NA; V: TRBV3-1; D: NA; J: TRBJ2-2; CDR3: CASSPTGYTGELFF; DNA: TGTGCCAGCAGCCCCACAGGATACACCGGGGAGCTGTTTTTT
size: NA; V: TRBV11-3; D: NA; J: TRBJ2-7; CDR3: CASSLEGDGSYEQYF; DNA: TGTGCCAGCAGCTTAGAAGGCGACGGCTCCTACGAGCAGTACTTC
size: NA; V: TRBV6-2/TRBV6-3; D: TRBD2; J: TRBJ2-3; CDR3: CASSRAGRGTDTQYF; DNA: TGTGCCAGCAGCCGAGCGGGACGGGGCACAGATACGCAGTATTTT
size: NA; V: TRBV19; D: NA; J: TRBJ2-7; CDR3: CASNPGVGTGTDEQYF; DNA: TGTGCCAGTAACCCCGGGGTCGGAACGGGGACCGACGAGCAGTACTTC
size: few; V: TRBV24-1; D: TRBD1; J: TRBJ2-3; CDR3: CATSDWTGGTDTQYF; DNA: TGTGCCACCAGTGATTGGACAGGGGGCACAGATACGCAGTATTTT
size: few; V: TRBV7-2; D: TRBD1; J: TRBJ2-7; CDR3: CASSPGQIYEQYF; DNA: TGTGCCAGCAGCCCGGGACAGATTTACGAGCAGTACTTC
size: NA; V: TRBV25-1; D: NA; J: TRBJ1-1; CDR3: CASSAGKNTEAFF; DNA: TGTGCCAGCAGTGCGGGAAAGAACACTGAAGCTTTCTTT
size: NA; V: TRBV11-2; D: TRBD1; J: TRBJ2-7; CDR3: CASSPDRGPYEQYF; DNA: TGTGCCAGCAGCCCAGACAGGGGGCCCTACGAGCAGTACTTC
size: NA; V: TRBV7-9; D: NA; J: TRBJ1-4; CDR3: CASSLWGRGNEKLFF; DNA: TGTGCCAGCAGCTTATGGGGCAGGGGTAATGAAAAACTGTTTTTT
size: NA; V: TRBV20-1; D: NA; J: TRBJ2-3; CDR3: CSASRTVSTDTQYF; DNA: TGCAGTGCTAGCAGGACAGTGAGCACAGATACGCAGTATTTT
size: few; V: TRBV2; D: NA; J: TRBJ2-7; CDR3: CASSEIEQSYEQYF; DNA: TGTGCCAGCAGTGAAATCGAGCAGTCCTACGAGCAGTACTTC
size: NA; V: TRBV29-1; D: NA; J: TRBJ1-2; CDR3: CSVERRGTAYGYTF; DNA: TGCAGCGTTGAACGAAGGGGAACTGCCTATGGCTACACCTTC
size: few; V: TRBV7-9; D: NA; J: TRBJ2-7; CDR3: CASSPQTNEQYF; DNA: TGTGCCAGCTCACCTCAAACGAACGAGCAGTACTTC
size: NA; V: TRBV20-1; D: NA; J: TRBJ2-1; CDR3: CSARDRQFRTTTGSEQFF; DNA: TGCAGTGCTAGAGATAGACAGTTTCGGACAACCACAGGGAGTGAGCAGTTCTTC
size: few; V: TRBV7-9; D: TRBD1; J: TRBJ2-1; CDR3: CASSLTRGQGHNEQFF; DNA: TGTGCCAGCAGCTTAACCCGGGGACAGGGCCACAATGAGCAGTTCTTC
size: few; V: TRBV20-1; D: NA; J: TRBJ2-3; CDR3: CSAREKTGVADTQYF; DNA: TGCAGTGCTAGAGAAAAAACGGGAGTTGCAGATACGCAGTATTTT
size: NA; V: TRBV7-9; D: NA; J: TRBJ1-3; CDR3: CASSPGGGNTIYF; DNA: TGTGCCAGCAGCCCCGGAGGGGGAAACACCATATATTTT
size: NA; V: TRBV5-1; D: NA; J: TRBJ2-2; CDR3: CASSFLPVLNTGELFF; DNA: TGCGCCAGCAGCTTTTTGCCGGTTCTCAACACCGGGGAGCTGTTTTTT
size: few; V: TRBV29-1; D: TRBD1; J: TRBJ2-1; CDR3: CSAYPGTAYNEQFF; DNA: TGCAGCGCTTACCCCGGGACAGCTTACAATGAGCAGTTCTTC
size: once; V: TRBV5-8; D: NA; J: TRBJ2-1; CDR3: CASSLAEVYNEQFF; DNA: TGTGCCAGCAGCTTGGCGGAGGTCTACAATGAGCAGTTCTTC
size: NA; V: TRBV29-1; D: TRBD1; J: TRBJ1-1; CDR3: CSVTGQGFWNTEAFF; DNA: TGCAGCGTTACTGGACAGGGCTTCTGGAACACTGAAGCTTTCTTT